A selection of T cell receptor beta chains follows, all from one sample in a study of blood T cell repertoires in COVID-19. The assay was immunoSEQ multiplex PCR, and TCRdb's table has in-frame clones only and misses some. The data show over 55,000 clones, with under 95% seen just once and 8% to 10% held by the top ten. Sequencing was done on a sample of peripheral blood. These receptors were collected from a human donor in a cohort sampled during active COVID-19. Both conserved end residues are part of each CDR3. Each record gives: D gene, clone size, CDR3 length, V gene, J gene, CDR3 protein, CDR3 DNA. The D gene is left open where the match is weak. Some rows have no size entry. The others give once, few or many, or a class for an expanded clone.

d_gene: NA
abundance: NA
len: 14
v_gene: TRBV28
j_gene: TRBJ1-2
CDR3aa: CASLPQPSYYGYTF
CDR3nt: TGTGCCAGCCTGCCACAGCCCAGCTACTATGGCTACACCTTC

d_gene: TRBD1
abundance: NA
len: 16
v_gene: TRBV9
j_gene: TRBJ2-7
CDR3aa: CASSATPTGALAEQYF
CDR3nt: TGTGCCAGCAGCGCAACACCGACAGGGGCCCTTGCCGAGCAGTACTTC

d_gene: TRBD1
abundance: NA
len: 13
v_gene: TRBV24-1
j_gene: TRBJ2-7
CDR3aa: CATSEHQGVEQYF
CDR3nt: TGTGCCACCAGTGAGCATCAGGGGGTCGAGCAGTACTTC

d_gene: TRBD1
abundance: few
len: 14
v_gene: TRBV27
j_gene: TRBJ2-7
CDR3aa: CASSTRDRAYEQYF
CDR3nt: TGTGCCAGCAGTACTAGGGACAGGGCCTACGAGCAGTACTTC

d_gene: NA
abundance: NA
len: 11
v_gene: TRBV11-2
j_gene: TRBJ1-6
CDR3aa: CASTLGSPLHF
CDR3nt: TGTGCCTCAACTCTCGGTTCACCCCTCCACTTT

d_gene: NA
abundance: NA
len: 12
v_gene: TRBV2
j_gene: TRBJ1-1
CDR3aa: CASTPGYTEAFF
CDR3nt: TGTGCCAGCACTCCGGGGTACACTGAAGCTTTCTTT

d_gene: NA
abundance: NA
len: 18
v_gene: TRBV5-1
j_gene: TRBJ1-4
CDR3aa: CASSLVGVSNLGGEKLFF
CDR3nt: TGCGCCAGCAGCTTGGTCGGGGTCAGCAACTTGGGAGGCGAAAAACTGTTTTTT

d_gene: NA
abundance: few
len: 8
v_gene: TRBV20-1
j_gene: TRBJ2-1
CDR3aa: CSASGKFF
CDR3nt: TGCAGTGCATCAGGGAAGTTCTTC

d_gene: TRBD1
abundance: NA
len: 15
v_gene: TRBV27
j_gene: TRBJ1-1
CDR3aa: CASSSQGVRNTEAFF
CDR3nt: TGTGCCAGCAGTTCACAGGGGGTTAGGAACACTGAAGCTTTCTTT

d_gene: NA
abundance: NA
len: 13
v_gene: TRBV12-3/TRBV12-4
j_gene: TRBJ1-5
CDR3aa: CASSWTDNQPQHF
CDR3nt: TGTGCCAGCAGTTGGACTGACAATCAGCCCCAGCATTTT

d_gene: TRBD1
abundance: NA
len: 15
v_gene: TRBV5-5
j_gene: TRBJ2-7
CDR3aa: CASSLDRGPPYEQYF
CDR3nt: TGTGCCAGCAGCTTGGACAGGGGGCCGCCCTACGAGCAGTACTTC

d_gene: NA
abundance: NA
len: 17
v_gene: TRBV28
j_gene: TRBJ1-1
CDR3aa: CASSLIGTPLMNTEAFF
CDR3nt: TGTGCCAGCAGTTTGATCGGGACACCCTTAATGAACACTGAAGCTTTCTTT

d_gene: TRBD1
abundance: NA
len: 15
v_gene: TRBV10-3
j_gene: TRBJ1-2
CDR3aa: CAISDSGGQNYGYTF
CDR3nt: TGTGCCATCAGTGATTCAGGGGGCCAAAACTATGGCTACACCTTC

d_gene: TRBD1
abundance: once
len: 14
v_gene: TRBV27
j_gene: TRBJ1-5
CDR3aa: CASSLWQGDQPQHF
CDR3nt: TGTGCCAGCAGTTTATGGCAGGGGGATCAGCCCCAGCATTTT

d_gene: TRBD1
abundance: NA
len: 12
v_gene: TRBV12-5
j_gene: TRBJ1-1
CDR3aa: CASGYGQGEAFF
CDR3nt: TGTGCTAGTGGGTACGGACAGGGGGAAGCTTTCTTT

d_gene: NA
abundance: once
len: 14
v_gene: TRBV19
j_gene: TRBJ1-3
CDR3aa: CASSLRTAGNTIYF
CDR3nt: TGTGCCAGTAGCCTCAGGACTGCTGGAAACACCATATATTTT

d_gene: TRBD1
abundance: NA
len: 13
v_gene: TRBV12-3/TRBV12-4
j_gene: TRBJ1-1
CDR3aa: CASSASGGTEAFF
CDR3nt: TGTGCCAGCAGCGCCTCAGGGGGCACTGAAGCTTTCTTT

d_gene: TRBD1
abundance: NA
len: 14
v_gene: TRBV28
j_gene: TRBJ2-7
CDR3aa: CASSGTGRAYEQYF
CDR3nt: TGTGCCAGCAGTGGGACAGGGAGAGCCTACGAGCAGTACTTC

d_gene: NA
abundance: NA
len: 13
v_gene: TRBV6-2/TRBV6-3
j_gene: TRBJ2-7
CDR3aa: CASSYRDTYEQYF
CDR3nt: TGTGCCAGCAGTTACCGGGACACCTACGAGCAGTACTTC

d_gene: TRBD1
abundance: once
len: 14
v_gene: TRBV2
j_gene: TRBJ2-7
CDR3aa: CASSESGTGNEQYF
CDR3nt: TGTGCCAGCAGCGAATCCGGGACAGGGAACGAGCAGTACTTC

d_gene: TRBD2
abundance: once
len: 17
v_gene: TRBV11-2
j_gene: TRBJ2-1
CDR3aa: CASSSQRGGDYNNEQFF
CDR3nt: TGTGCCAGCAGCTCCCAGCGGGGGGGCGATTATAACAATGAGCAGTTCTTC

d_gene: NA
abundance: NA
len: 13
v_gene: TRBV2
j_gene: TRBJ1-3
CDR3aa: CASSEAPSDTIYF
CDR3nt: TGTGCCAGCAGTGAAGCTCCTTCCGACACCATATATTTT

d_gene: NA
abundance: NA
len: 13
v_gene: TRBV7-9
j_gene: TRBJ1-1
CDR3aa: CASREGLGSEAFF
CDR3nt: TGTGCCAGCAGGGAGGGACTTGGGTCTGAAGCTTTCTTT

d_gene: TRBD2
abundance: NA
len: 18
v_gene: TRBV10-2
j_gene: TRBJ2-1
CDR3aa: CASSESFRGSGGAYEQFF
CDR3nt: TGCGCCAGCAGTGAGTCTTTTCGGGGGAGCGGGGGGGCTTATGAGCAGTTCTTC